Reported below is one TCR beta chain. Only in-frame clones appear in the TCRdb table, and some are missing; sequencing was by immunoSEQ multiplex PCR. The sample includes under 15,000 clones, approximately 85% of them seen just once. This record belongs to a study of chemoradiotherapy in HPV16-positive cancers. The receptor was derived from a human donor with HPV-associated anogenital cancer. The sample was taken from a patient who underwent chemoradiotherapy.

CDR3 DNA sequence: TGTGCCAGCTCACCCAATATACAGCCAACTAATGAAAAACTGTTTTTT. Its protein is CASSPNIQPTNEKLFF. This chain links TRBV18 with TRBJ1-4; unclear D gene. Between the trimmed V and J ends, which lost 3 bases and 0 bases, there was a span of 11 bases. CDR3 length equals 16 residues. From germline, CDR1 is KGHSH and CDR2 LQKENI.